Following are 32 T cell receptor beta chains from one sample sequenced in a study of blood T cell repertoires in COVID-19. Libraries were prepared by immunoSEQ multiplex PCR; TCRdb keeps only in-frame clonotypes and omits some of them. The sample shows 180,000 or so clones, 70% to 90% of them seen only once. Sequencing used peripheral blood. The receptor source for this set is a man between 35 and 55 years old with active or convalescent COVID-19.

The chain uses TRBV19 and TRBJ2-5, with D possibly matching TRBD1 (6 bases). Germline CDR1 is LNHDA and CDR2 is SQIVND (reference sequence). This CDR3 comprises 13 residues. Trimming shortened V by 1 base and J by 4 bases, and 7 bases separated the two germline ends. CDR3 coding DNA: TGTGCCAGTAGTATAGTACAGGGAGAGACCCAGTACTTC. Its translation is CASSIVQGETQYF.

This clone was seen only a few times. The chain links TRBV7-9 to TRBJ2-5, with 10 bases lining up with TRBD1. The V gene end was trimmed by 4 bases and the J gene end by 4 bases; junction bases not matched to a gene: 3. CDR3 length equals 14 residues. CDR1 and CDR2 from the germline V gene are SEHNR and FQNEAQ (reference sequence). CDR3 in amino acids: CASSSTGGGETQYF. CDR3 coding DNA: TGTGCCAGCAGCTCGACAGGGGGCGGAGAGACCCAGTACTTC.

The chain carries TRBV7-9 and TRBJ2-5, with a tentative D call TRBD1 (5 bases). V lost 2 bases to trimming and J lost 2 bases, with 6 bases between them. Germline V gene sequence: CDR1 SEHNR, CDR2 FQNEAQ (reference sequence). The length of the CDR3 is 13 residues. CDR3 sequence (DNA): TGTGCCAGCAGCTTACGGACACAAGAGACCCAGTACTTC. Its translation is CASSLRTQETQYF.

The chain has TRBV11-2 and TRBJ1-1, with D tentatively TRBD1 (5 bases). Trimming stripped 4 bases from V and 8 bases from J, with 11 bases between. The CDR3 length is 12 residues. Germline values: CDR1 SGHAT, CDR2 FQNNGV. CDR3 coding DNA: TGTGCCAGCAGCTCCAGGGCCCCCGAAGCTTTCTTT. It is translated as CASSSRAPEAFF.

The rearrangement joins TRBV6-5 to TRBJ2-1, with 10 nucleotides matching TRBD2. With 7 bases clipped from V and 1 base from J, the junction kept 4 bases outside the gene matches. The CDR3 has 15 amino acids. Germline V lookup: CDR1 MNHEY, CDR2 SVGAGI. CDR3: CASTSAGGSYNEQFF. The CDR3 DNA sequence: TGTGCCAGCACTTCAGCGGGGGGGTCCTACAATGAGCAGTTCTTC.

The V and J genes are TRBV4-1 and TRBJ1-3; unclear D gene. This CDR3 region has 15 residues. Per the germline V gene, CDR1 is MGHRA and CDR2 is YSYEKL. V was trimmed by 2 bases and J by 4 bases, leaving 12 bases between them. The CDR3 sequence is CASSQPGKRGNTIYF. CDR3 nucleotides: TGCGCCAGCAGCCAACCCGGGAAAAGGGGAAACACCATATATTTT.

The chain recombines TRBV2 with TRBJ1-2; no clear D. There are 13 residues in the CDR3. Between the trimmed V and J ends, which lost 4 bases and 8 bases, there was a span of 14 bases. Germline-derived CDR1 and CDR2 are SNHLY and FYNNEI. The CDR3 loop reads CASSAAEGHGYTF. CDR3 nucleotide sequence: TGTGCCAGCAGTGCCGCGGAGGGTCACGGCTACACCTTC. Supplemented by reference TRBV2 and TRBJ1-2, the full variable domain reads EPEVTQTPSHQVTQMGQEVILRCVPISNHLYFYWYRQILGQKVEFLVSFYNNEISEKSEIFDDQFSVERPDGSNFTLKIRSTKLEDSAMYFCASSAAEGHGYTFGSGTRLTVV.

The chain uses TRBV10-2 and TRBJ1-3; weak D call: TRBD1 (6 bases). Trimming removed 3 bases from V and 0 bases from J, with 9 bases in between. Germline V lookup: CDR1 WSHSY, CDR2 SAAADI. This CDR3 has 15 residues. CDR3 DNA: TGCGCCAGCAGTGACCAGGGGAGCTCTGGAAACACCATATATTTT. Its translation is CASSDQGSSGNTIYF.

The CDR3 DNA is TGTGCCAGTAGTATAGGGTCGGGGGATCGGGGCTACACCTTC. This sequence encodes CASSIGSGDRGYTF. The rearrangement joins TRBV19 to TRBJ1-2, with D possibly being TRBD1 (5 bases). The CDR3 totals 14 residues. Looked up from germline, CDR1 is LNHDA and CDR2 is SQIVND (reference sequence). The V and J ends lost 1 base and 8 bases respectively, with 14 bases between them.

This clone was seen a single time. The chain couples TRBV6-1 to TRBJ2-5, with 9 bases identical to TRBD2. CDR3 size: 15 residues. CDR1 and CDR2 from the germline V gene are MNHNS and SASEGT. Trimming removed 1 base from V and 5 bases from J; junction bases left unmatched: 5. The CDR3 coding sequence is TGTGCCAGCAGTGAAGGGGAGCGGGGGGCTGAGACCCAGTACTTC. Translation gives CASSEGERGAETQYF.

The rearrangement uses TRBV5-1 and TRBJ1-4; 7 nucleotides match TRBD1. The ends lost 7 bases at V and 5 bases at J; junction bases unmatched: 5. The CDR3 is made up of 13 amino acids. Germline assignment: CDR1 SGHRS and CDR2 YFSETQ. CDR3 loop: CASADRVNEKLFF. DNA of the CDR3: TGCGCCAGCGCTGACAGGGTGAATGAAAAACTGTTTTTT.

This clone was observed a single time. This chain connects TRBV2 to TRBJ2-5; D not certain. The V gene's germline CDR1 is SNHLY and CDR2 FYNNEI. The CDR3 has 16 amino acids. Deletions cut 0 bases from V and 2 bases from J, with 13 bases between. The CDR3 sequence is CASSEADWRRQETQYF. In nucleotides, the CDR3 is TGTGCCAGCAGTGAAGCCGATTGGCGGAGACAAGAGACCCAGTACTTC.

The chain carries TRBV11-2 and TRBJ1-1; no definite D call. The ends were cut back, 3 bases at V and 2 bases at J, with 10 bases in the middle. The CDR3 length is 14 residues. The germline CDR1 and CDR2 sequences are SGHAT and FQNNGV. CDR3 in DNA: TGTGCCAGCAGCTTTGGCACTAAAAACACTGAAGCTTTCTTT. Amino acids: CASSFGTKNTEAFF.

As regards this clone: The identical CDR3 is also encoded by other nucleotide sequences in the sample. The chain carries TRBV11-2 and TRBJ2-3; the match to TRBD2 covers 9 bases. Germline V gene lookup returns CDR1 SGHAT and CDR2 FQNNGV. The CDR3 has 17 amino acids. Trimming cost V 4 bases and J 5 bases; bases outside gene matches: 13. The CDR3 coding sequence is TGTGCCAGCAGCTCCCGGGCGCGCGGGGGGGCGGGAGATACGCAGTATTTT. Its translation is CASSSRARGGAGDTQYF. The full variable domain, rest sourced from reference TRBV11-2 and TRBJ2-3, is EAGVAQSPRYKIIEKRQSVAFWCNPISGHATLYWYQQILGQGPKLLIQFQNNGVVDDSQLPKDRFSAERLKGVDSTLKIQPAKLEDSAVYLCASSSRARGGAGDTQYFGPGTRLTVL.

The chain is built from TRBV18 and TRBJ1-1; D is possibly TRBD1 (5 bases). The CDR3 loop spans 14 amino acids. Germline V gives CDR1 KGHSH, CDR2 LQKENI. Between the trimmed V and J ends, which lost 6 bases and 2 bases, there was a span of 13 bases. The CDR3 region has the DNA TGTGCCAGCTCCAGAGGAGGGGCTAACACTGAAGCTTTCTTT. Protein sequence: CASSRGGANTEAFF. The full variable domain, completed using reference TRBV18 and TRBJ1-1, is NAGVMQNPRHLVRRRGQEARLRCSPMKGHSHVYWYRQLPEEGLKFMVYLQKENIIDESGMPKERFSAEFPKEGPSILRIQQVVRGDSAAYFCASSRGGANTEAFFGQGTRLTVV.

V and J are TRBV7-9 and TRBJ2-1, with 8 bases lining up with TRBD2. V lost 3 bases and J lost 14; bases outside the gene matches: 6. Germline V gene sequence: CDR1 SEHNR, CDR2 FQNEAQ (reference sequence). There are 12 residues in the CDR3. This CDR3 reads CASSLGAGEEFF. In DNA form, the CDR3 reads TGTGCCAGCAGCTTGGGAGCGGGGGAGGAGTTCTTC.

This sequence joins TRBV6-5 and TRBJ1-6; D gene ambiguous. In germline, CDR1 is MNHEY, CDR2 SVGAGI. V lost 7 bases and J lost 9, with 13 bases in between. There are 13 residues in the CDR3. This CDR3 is CASTSGLASPLHF. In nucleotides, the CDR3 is TGTGCCAGCACCAGCGGGTTGGCTTCACCCCTCCACTTT.

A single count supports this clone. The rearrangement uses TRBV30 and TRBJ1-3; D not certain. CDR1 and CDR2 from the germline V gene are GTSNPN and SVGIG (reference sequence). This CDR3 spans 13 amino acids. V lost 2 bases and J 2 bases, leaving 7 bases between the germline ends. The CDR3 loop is CAWSIGPGNTIYF. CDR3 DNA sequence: TGTGCCTGGAGTATTGGGCCTGGAAACACCATATATTTT.

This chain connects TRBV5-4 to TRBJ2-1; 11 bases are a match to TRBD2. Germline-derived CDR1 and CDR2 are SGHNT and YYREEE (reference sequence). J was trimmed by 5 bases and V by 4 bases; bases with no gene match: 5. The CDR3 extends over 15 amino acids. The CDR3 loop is CASSQLAGVDNEQFF. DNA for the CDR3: TGTGCCAGCAGCCAACTAGCGGGGGTAGACAATGAGCAGTTCTTC.

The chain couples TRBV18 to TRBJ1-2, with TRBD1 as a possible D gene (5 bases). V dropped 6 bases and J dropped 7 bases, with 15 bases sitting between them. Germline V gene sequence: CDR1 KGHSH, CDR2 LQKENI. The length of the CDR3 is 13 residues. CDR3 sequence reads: CASSSEEGLGYTF. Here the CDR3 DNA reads TGTGCCAGCTCCTCAGAGGAGGGACTTGGCTACACCTTC.

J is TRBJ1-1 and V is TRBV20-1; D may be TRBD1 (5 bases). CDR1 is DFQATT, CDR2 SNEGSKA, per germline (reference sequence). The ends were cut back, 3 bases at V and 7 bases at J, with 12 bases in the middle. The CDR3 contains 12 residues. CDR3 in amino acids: CSASRSGDEAFF. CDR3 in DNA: TGCAGTGCTAGTCGGTCGGGGGATGAAGCTTTCTTT.

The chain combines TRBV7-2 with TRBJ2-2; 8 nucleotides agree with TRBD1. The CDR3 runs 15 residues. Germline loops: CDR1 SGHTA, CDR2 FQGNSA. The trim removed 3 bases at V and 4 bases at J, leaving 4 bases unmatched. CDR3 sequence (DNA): TGTGCCAGCAGCTTCAAACAGGGGGTCACCGGGGAGCTGTTTTTT. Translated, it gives CASSFKQGVTGELFF. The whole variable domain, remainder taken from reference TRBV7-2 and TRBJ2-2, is GAGVSQSPSNKVTEKGKDVELRCDPISGHTALYWYRQSLGQGLEFLIYFQGNSAPDKSGLPSDRFSAERTGGSVSTLTIQRTQQEDSAVYLCASSFKQGVTGELFFGEGSRLTVL.

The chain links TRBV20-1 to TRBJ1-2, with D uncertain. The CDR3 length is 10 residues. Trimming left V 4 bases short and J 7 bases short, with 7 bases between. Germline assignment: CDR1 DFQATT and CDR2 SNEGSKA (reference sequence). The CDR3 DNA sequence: TGCAGTGCTACAAGAGGTGGCTACACCTTC. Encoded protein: CSATRGGYTF.

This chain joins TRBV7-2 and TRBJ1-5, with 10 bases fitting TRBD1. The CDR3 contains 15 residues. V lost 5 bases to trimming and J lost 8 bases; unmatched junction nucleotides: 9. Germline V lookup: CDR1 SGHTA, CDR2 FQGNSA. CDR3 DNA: TGTGCCAGCAGCACTGACAGGGGGCGGTCGGAGCCCCAGCATTTT. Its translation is CASSTDRGRSEPQHF. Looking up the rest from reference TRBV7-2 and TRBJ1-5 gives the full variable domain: GAGVSQSPSNKVTEKGKDVELRCDPISGHTALYWYRQSLGQGLEFLIYFQGNSAPDKSGLPSDRFSAERTGGSVSTLTIQRTQQEDSAVYLCASSTDRGRSEPQHFGDGTRLSIL.

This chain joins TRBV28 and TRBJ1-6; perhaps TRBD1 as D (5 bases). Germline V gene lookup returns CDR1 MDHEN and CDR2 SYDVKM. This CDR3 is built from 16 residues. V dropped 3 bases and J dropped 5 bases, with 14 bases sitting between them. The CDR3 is CASSLEGRANNSPLHF. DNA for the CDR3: TGTGCCAGCAGTTTGGAGGGCAGGGCAAATAATTCACCCCTCCACTTT.

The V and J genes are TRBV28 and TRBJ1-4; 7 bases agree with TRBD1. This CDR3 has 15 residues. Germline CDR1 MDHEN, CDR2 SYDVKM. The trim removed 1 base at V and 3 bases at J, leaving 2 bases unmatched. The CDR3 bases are TGTGCCAGCAGTTTATTCGGGACAGCTAATGAAAAACTGTTTTTT. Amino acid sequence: CASSLFGTANEKLFF.

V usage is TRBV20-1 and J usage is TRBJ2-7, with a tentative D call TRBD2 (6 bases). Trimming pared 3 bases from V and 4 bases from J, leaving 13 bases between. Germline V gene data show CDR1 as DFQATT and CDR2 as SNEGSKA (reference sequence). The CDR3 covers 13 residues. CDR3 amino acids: CSASGGGEYEQYF. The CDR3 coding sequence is TGCAGTGCTAGTGGTGGCGGGGAGTACGAGCAGTACTTC.

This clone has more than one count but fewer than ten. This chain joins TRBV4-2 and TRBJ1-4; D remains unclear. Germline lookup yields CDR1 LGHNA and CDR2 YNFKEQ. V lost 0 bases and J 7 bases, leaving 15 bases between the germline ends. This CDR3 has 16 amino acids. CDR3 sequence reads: CASSQDMRAAFEKLFF. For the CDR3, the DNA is TGTGCCAGCAGCCAAGATATGCGGGCGGCTTTTGAAAAACTGTTTTTT.

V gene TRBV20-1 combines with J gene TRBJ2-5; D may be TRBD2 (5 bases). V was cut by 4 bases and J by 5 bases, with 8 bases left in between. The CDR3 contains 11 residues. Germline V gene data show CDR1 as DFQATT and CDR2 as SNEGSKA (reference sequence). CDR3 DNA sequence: TGCAGTGCTATCCGGAGGGAGACCCAGTACTTC. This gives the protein CSAIRRETQYF.

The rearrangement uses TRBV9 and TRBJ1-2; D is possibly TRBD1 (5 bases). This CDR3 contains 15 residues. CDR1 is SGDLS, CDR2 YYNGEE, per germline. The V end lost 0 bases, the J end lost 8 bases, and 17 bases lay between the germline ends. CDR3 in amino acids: CASSVAAGNRVGYTF. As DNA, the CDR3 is TGTGCCAGCAGCGTAGCGGCAGGGAATAGGGTAGGCTACACCTTC.

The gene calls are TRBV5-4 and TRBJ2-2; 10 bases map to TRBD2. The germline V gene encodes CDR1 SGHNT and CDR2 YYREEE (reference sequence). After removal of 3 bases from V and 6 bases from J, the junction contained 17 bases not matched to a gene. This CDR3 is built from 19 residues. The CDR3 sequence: CASSSDLLPGLAMPGELFF. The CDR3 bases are TGTGCCAGCAGCTCGGATCTATTACCGGGACTAGCGATGCCCGGGGAGCTGTTTTTT.

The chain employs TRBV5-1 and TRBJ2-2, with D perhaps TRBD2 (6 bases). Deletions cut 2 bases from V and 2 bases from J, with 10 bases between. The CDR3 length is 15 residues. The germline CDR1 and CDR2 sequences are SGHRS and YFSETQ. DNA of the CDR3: TGCGCCAGCAGCTTCGGGGGAGTTAACACCGGGGAGCTGTTTTTT. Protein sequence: CASSFGGVNTGELFF.